These 17 T cell receptor beta chains came from one sample sequenced in a study of technical replicates of blood from a handful of donors. Assay used: immunoSEQ multiplex PCR; TCRdb lists only in-frame clones, some missing. The table shows tens of thousands of clones, with about 94% occurring only once. Source material: T cells isolated from PBMCs. The receptors here all came from a human donor in good health.

V gene TRBV7-9 combines with J gene TRBJ2-1; 8 nucleotides agree with TRBD1. J was trimmed by 4 bases and V by 4 bases; bases with no gene match: 6. This CDR3 comprises 15 residues. The germline CDR1 and CDR2 sequences are SEHNR and FQNEAQ (reference sequence). The CDR3 loop is CASSYNRGFYNEQFF. DNA of the CDR3: TGTGCCAGCAGCTACAACAGGGGGTTTTACAATGAGCAGTTCTTC.

This sequence joins TRBV28 and TRBJ2-7; TRBD1 matches at 9 bases. This CDR3 contains 14 residues. CDR1 and CDR2 (germline): MDHEN, SYDVKM. Trimming removed 4 bases from V and 5 bases from J; junction bases left unmatched: 6. The CDR3 sequence: CASSWGQGSDEQYF. In nucleotides, the CDR3 is TGTGCCAGCAGTTGGGGACAGGGTAGCGACGAGCAGTACTTC.

J is TRBJ1-2 and V is TRBV5-1; 8 bases line up with TRBD1. The V gene end was trimmed by 3 bases and the J gene end by 7 bases; junction bases not matched to a gene: 8. Germline V lookup: CDR1 SGHRS, CDR2 YFSETQ. The CDR3 consists of 14 residues. In DNA form, the CDR3 reads TGCGCCAGCAGCTCCCCGGACAGGGACGCTGGCTACACCTTC. Its protein is CASSSPDRDAGYTF.

This clone was counted a single time. The chain uses TRBV5-1 and TRBJ1-1, with TRBD1 as a possible D gene (6 bases). This CDR3 is 13 amino acids long. Germline-derived CDR1 and CDR2 are SGHRS and YFSETQ. Trimming took 1 base from V and 6 from J, leaving 10 bases between them. CDR3 region: CASSLQGISEAFF. The CDR3 DNA reads TGCGCCAGCAGCTTGCAGGGGATCTCTGAAGCTTTCTTT.

The gene calls are TRBV11-3 and TRBJ1-2; possible D gene TRBD1, 6 bases. This CDR3 contains 13 residues. V was shortened by 1 base and J by 4 bases, with 7 bases between the two germline ends. The germline V gene has CDR1 SGHNT and CDR2 YENEEA. CDR3 bases: TGTGCCAGCAGCTTAGGACAGGCCTATGGCTACACCTTC. It translates to CASSLGQAYGYTF.

V is TRBV7-3 and J is TRBJ2-3; 9 positions match TRBD1. V gave up 8 bases and J gave up 3 bases; unmatched junction bases: 6. This CDR3 comprises 14 residues. Germline CDR1 SGHTA, CDR2 FQGTGA. Written as DNA, the CDR3 is TGTGCCAGCTCGCAGACAGGGGGAACAGATACGCAGTATTTT. Amino acid sequence: CASSQTGGTDTQYF.

This chain connects TRBV7-9 to TRBJ2-1, with 7 bases identical to TRBD2. CDR1 and CDR2 from the germline V gene are SEHNR and FQNEAQ (reference sequence). Trimming removed 5 bases from V and 0 bases from J; junction bases left unmatched: 7. CDR3 length: 16 amino acids. The CDR3 bases are TGTGCCAGCAGCACGTCAGGCGGGAGCTCCTACAATGAGCAGTTCTTC. Residues: CASSTSGGSSYNEQFF. The whole variable domain, remainder taken from reference TRBV7-9 and TRBJ2-1, is DTGVSQNPRHKITKRGQNVTFRCDPISEHNRLYWYRQTLGQGPEFLTYFQNEAQLEKSRLLSDRFSAERPKGSFSTLEIQRTEQGDSAMYLCASSTSGGSSYNEQFFGPGTRLTVL.

Comments on this clone: At one end, the junction sequence differs from germline, possibly due to a read error. V usage is TRBV27 and J usage is TRBJ1-4, with 8 bases aligning to TRBD1. The CDR3 length is 15 residues. The germline V gene encodes CDR1 MNHEY and CDR2 SMNVEV (reference sequence). The CDR3 DNA is TGTGCCAGCAGTCTATCAGGGGGCACTAATGAAAAACTGTTTTTT. Its translation is CASSLSGGTNEKLFF.

The chain carries TRBV7-9 and TRBJ2-7; unclear D gene. CDR1 SEHNR and CDR2 FQNEAQ come from the germline V gene (reference sequence). The CDR3 sequence is 12 residues long. The V end lost 7 bases, the J end lost 2 bases, and 9 bases lay between the germline ends. CDR3 in amino acids: CASTQIPYEQYF. DNA of the CDR3: TGTGCCAGCACCCAGATCCCCTACGAGCAGTACTTC. Drawing the rest from reference TRBV7-9 and TRBJ2-7, the complete variable domain is DTGVSQNPRHKITKRGQNVTFRCDPISEHNRLYWYRQTLGQGPEFLTYFQNEAQLEKSRLLSDRFSAERPKGSFSTLEIQRTEQGDSAMYLCASTQIPYEQYFGPGTRLTVT.

The chain joins TRBV6-1 to TRBJ2-3; TRBD2 matches 12 bases. V shed 7 bases, J shed 2 bases, and the junction held 4 bases outside the gene matches. Germline V gene sequence: CDR1 MNHNS, CDR2 SASEGT. This CDR3 is built from 15 residues. The DNA of the CDR3 is TGTGCCAGCATCTGGACTAGCGGGAACACAGATACGCAGTATTTT. Translation: CASIWTSGNTDTQYF.

The chain recombines TRBV4-1 with TRBJ2-5; 7 positions agree with TRBD1. The CDR3 totals 16 residues. In germline, CDR1 is MGHRA, CDR2 YSYEKL. The J segment lost 1 base and the V segment lost 1 base, leaving 6 bases of the junction unmatched. The CDR3, as DNA: TGCGCCAGCAGCCAAGGGACAGGTAGTATCCAAGAGACCCAGTACTTC. Translated, it gives CASSQGTGSIQETQYF.

The rearrangement uses TRBV15 and TRBJ2-7, with 13 nucleotides matching TRBD2. V trimming: 4 bases; J trimming: 4 bases; junction bases outside the gene matches: 1. Per germline, CDR1 LNHNV and CDR2 YYDKDF (reference sequence). The CDR3 has 14 residues. The CDR3 region is CATSMGLAGYEQYF. The CDR3, as DNA: TGTGCCACCAGCATGGGACTAGCGGGATACGAGCAGTACTTC.

CDR3 sequence: CASSWLADNEQFF. Here the CDR3 DNA reads TGTGCCAGTAGTTGGCTAGCCGACAATGAGCAGTTCTTC. The gene calls are TRBV19 and TRBJ2-1, with TRBD2 as a possible D gene (5 bases). The CDR3 extends over 13 amino acids. Germline-derived CDR1 and CDR2 are LNHDA and SQIVND (reference sequence). V was shortened by 5 bases and J by 5 bases, with 10 bases between the two germline ends.

DNA for the CDR3: TGTGCCAGTAGTATTCAGGGGGCTGGGACTGAAGCTTTCTTT. It encodes CASSIQGAGTEAFF. The rearrangement joins TRBV19 to TRBJ1-1; 8 bases are shared with TRBD1. CDR1 LNHDA and CDR2 SQIVND come from the germline V gene (reference sequence). The CDR3 extends over 14 amino acids. V gave up 3 bases and J gave up 5 bases; unmatched junction bases: 5.

The DNA of the CDR3 is TGCGCCAGCAGCCAAGATCTTGAGAGCACAGATACGCAGTATTTT. Encoded protein: CASSQDLESTDTQYF. The chain couples TRBV4-3 to TRBJ2-3; D unresolved. With 0 bases removed from V and 0 bases from J, the gap between germline ends came to 7 bases. The CDR3 is 15 amino acids. Germline V gene lookup returns CDR1 LGHNA and CDR2 YSLEER.

This rearrangement joins TRBV2 to TRBJ1-2; 10 nucleotides agree with TRBD1. The CDR3 is 15 residues long. J lost 7 bases, V lost 0 bases, and 5 bases had no gene match. The V gene's germline CDR1 is SNHLY and CDR2 FYNNEI. The CDR3 bases are TGTGCCAGCAGTGAAGCGCTTTGGGACAGGGGTGGCTACACCTTC. This codes for CASSEALWDRGGYTF.

The chain links TRBV6-6 to TRBJ1-2; D is perhaps TRBD1 (5 bases). Trimming stripped 4 bases from V and 6 bases from J, with 9 bases between. The V gene's germline CDR1 is MNHNY and CDR2 SVGAGI (reference sequence). This CDR3 has 12 residues. The CDR3 DNA reads TGTGCCAGCAGTTTGACAGACGATGGCTACACCTTC. Translating gives CASSLTDDGYTF.